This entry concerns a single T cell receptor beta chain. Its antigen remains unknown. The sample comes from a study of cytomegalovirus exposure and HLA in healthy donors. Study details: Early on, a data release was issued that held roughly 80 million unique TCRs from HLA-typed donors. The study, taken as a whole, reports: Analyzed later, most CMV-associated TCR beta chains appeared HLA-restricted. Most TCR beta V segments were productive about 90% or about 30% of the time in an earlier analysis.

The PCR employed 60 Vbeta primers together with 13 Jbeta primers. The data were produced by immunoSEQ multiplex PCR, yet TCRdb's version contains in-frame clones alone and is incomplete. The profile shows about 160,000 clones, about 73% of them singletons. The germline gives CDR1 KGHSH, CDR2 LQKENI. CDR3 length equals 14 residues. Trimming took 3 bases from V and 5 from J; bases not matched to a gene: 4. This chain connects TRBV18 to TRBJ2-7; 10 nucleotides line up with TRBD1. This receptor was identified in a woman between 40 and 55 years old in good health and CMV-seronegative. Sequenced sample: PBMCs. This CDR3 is CASSPRQGADEQYF. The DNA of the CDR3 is TGTGCCAGCTCACCTCGACAGGGGGCAGACGAGCAGTACTTC.